Described below is a single T cell receptor (beta chain) sequence and its context. In the same sample, other DNA sequences code for this CDR3. The sample comes from a study of blood T cell repertoires in COVID-19. Here immunoSEQ multiplex PCR was the method, and the copy in TCRdb shows in-frame clones only, minus some. The sample comprises some 100,000 clones, just under 85% of which are singletons, and about an eighth rests with the top ten. The V end lost 0 bases, the J end lost 7 bases, and 4 bases lay between the germline ends. The CDR3 covers 12 residues. Germline V gene lookup returns CDR1 SNHLY and CDR2 FYNNEI.

This receptor was obtained from a man aged 50 to 60 with active or convalescent COVID-19. The chain links TRBV2 to TRBJ2-1; no firm D call. Specimen: peripheral blood. CDR3 DNA sequence: TGTGCCAGCAGTGAAGCCCGGAATGAGCAGTTCTTC. Its protein product is CASSEARNEQFF.